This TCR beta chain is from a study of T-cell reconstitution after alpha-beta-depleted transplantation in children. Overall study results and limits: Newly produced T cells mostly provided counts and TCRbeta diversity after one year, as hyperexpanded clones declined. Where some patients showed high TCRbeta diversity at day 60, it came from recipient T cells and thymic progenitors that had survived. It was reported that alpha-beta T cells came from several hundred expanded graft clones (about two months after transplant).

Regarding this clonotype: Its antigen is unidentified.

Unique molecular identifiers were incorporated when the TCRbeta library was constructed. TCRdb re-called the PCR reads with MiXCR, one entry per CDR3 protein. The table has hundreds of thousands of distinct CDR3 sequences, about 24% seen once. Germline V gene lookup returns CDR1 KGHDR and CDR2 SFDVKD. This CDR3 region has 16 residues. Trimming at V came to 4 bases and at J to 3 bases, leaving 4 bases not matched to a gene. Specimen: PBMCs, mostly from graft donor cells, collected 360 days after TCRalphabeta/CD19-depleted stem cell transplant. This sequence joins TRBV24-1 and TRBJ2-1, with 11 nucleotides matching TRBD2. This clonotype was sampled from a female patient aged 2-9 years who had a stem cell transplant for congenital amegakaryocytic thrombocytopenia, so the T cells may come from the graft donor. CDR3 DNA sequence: TGTGCCACCAGTGACTATCTAGCGGGGGGCTACAATGAGCAGTTCTTC. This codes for CATSDYLAGGYNEQFF.